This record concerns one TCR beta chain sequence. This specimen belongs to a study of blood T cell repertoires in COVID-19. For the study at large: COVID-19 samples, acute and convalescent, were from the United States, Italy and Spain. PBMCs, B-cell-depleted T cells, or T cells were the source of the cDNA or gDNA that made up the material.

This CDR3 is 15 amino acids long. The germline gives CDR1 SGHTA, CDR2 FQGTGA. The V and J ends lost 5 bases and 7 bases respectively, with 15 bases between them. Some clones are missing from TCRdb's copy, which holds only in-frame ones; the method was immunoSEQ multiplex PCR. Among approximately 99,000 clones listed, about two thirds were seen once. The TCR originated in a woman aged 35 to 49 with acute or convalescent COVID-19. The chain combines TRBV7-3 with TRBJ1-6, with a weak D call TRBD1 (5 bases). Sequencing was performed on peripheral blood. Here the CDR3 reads CASSISGGGNSPLHF. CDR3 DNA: TGTGCCAGCAGCATCTCGGGGGGTGGGAATTCACCCCTCCACTTT.